A single T cell receptor beta chain is shown here with its context. No cognate antigen has been identified for it. Within one base of it there is no much larger clone, and no base qualities were kept. The CDR3, from cysteine to phenylalanine, totals 17 residues. Only CDR3 DNA remains: 51 bases, in frame from the first base. The sample comes from a study of T-cell memory formation after mild COVID-19 (dated by TCRdb to 2020 to 2023). Concerning the study at large: Most TCR sequence clusters were specific to one of the two donors. Two young, previously healthy adult volunteers, one female and one male, were included in the cohort. In a couple of donors, T-cell clones that expanded and contracted after mild COVID-19 were followed by sequencing TCRalpha and TCRbeta repertoires longitudinally. Results and caveats for the whole study, not just this receptor: Clones that contracted from day 15 to 85 showed balanced CD4/CD8 phenotypes, whereas a second wave of clones that expanded from day 15 to 37 leaned towards CD4+. The study included only a couple of mild cases, and larger cohorts that include severe cases with pre-infection samples were judged to be necessary. The detection of some responding clones in pre-infection memory suggests that pre-existing cross-reactive memory T cells joined the SARS-CoV-2 response. Whether the second-wave clones peaking on day 37 were SARS-CoV-2 specific was not confirmed. Contracting CD4+ clones turned up mainly in the CM and EM memory subsets, whereas EMRA was where CD8+ clones were enriched.

PBMCs were isolated by Ficoll-Paque density gradient centrifugation. The sample was run on an Illumina NovaSeq 6000. TCRalpha and TCRbeta cDNA libraries were built by 5'RACE with constant-segment primers, adding sample barcodes and unique molecular identifiers. RNA was extracted from every sample with Trizol reagent. Libraries were amplified in two PCR steps, with a second sample barcode and Illumina TruSeq adapters added in the second step. Sequencing of the libraries was done on an Illumina NovaSeq, producing 2 x 150 bp paired-end reads. The published analysis was carried out like this. With migec v1.2.7, reads were demultiplexed and then collapsed into UMI-guided consensus sequences. Using mixcr v2.1.11, UMI consensuses were aligned to TRA and TRB V and J templates and then assembled into clonotypes. A clonotype was counted as expanded or contracted only when both edgeR and NoisET called the clonotype significant, with the noise models trained on biological replicates. For edgeR calls, the cutoffs were a false discovery rate-adjusted p below 0.01 and a log2 fold-change threshold of 1. As an exploratory analysis of dynamics, PCA with hierarchical clustering was applied to max-normalized trajectories of the 1000 most abundant clonotypes. Each responding clone was given a CD4 or CD8 phenotype based on the CD4+ and CD8+ repertoires, which had been sequenced separately. TCRdb's own reprocessing of the public reads used fastp at Q25 and MiXCR and kept productive beta chains. Identical CDR3 proteins give one entry, which carries the most common genes and DNA. Clone size and V and J calls follow TCRdb, not the original study. Present in this sample are approximately 340,000 distinct CDR3 sequences, 15% to 20% of which were seen just once. The ten top clones hold around 22% of the sample.

The clonotype was recovered from a man between 18 and 29 years old who had mild COVID-19 (a few samples of this study predate the infection). The sample titles of this study are shuffled in the database, so cell type and time point are left out; the donor was told from shared clones. The rearrangement combines TRBV21-1 with TRBJ1-1; the D call TRBD1 from the table was never checked on the DNA. TRBV21-1 is reported as a pseudogene. Material: PBMCs or a T cell subset sorted from them (not recorded which). The bases read TGTGCCAGCAGCAGAGTAGACAGGGGTAACGGGGACACTGAAGCTTTCTTT. Translated, it reads CASSRVDRGNGDTEAFF.